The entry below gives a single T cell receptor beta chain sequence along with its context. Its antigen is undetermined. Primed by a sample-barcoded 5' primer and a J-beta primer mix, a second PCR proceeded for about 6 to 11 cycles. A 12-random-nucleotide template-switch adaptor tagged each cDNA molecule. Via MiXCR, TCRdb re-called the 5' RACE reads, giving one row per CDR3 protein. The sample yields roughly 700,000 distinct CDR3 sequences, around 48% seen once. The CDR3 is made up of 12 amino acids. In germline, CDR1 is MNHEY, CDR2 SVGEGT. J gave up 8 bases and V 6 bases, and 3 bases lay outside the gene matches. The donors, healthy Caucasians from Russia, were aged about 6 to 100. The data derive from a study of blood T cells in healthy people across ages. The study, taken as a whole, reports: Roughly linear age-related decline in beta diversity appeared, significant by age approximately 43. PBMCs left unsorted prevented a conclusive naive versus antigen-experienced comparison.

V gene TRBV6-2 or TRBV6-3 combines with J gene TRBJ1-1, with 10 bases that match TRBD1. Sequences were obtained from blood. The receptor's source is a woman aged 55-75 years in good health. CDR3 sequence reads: CASRETGGEAFF. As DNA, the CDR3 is TGTGCCAGCAGAGAGACAGGGGGCGAAGCTTTCTTT.